The present TCR beta chain was sequenced within a study of early T cells in non-severe SARS-CoV-2 infection (dated by TCRdb to about 2021). In terms of the full investigation: Because TCR sequencing relied on bulk RNA taken from unsorted whole blood, pairing of alpha and beta chains was not possible. What the work shows at the level of the full study, not this receptor alone: VDJdb matching was skewed toward anti-spike CD8 responses and likely underestimated virus-specific expansions by missing private and CD4 specificities.

The junction carries 11 bases between V and J, which are trimmed by 3 bases and 0 bases respectively. The CDR3 runs 14 residues from the cysteine to the phenylalanine. The DNA shown is the 42-base CDR3, in frame from base 1. Looking up the germline V gene (reference sequence) yields CDR1 DFQATT and CDR2 SNEGSKA. The library was built by means of 5' RACE. The sequencer listed for this sample is NextSeq 500. To correct for sequencing error and PCR bias, the TCR library protocol tagged individual cDNA molecules with unique molecular identifiers. Both TCR alpha and beta chains were sequenced, and tight co-correlation was observed between alpha and beta sequence abundances in each sample. In the paper's pipeline: Decombinator V4 was used to perform V gene, J gene and CDR3 annotation of TCR sequences. TCRs were defined as expanded if a significant change between any two time points was detected under a Poisson model with p below 0.0001. TCR abundances were normalised to the total number of TCRs sequenced per sample and expressed as counts per million. TRAV1-2 paired with TRAJ12, TRAJ20 or TRAJ33 defined MAIT TCRs, while TRAV10 paired with TRAJ18 defined iNKT TCRs. VDJdb, accessed 1 November 2021, was searched for CMV, EBV and SARS-CoV-2 annotated TCRs, excluding TCRs annotated for multiple antigens. TCRdb trimmed the raw reads at Q25, called clones with MiXCR and kept productive beta chains. Every distinct CDR3 protein forms one entry, paired with its most common genes and DNA. These V and J calls rely on TCRdb rather than the paper's analysis. This sample is represented by 55,000 to 70,000 distinct CDR3 sequences; around 13% of them were singletons. Around 4.7% of the sample goes to the ten largest clones.

This clonotype was counted ten times or more. Its binding antigen is unknown. Base qualities are not recorded, but no much larger clone differs from it by a single base. Set within a cohort of healthcare workers in London, UK, this nested case-control study involved weekly PCR testing of nasopharyngeal swabs along with blood sampling. Healthcare workers were enrolled in the week of the UK lockdown, from 23 to 31 March 2020, and were followed every week for up to about 16 weeks. The sequenced sample consisted of whole blood. The source is an adult who was a healthcare worker with PCR-confirmed SARS-CoV-2 infection or an uninfected control (not recorded which). The chain is encoded by TRBV20-1 joined to TRBJ1-1; the D gene is perhaps TRBD1, on 5 matching bases. The nucleotide sequence reads as follows: TGCAGTGCTAGGAGTGGGGGTATGAACACTGAAGCTTTCTTT. The resulting protein is CSARSGGMNTEAFF.